This record covers a single T cell receptor beta chain. What it recognizes is unknown. This sample was included in a study of STAT5B mutations in CD4+ large granular lymphocyte leukemia. The study, taken as a whole, reports: Main leukemic clonotypes were patient-specific, but roughly 26% appeared at low frequency elsewhere. 8/27 top patient clones versus 2/35 control clones were TRBV06-family.

Only in-frame clones appear in the TCRdb table, and some are missing; sequencing was by immunoSEQ multiplex PCR. The data show 34,000 or so clones, 85% seen once. The length of the CDR3 is 15 residues. The germline CDR1 and CDR2 sequences are MNHEY and SVGAGI. Unmatched junction bases numbered 7, after V lost 4 bases and J lost 7 bases. This rearrangement joins TRBV6-5 to TRBJ1-6, with 7 bases matching TRBD1. The origin of this receptor is a human donor in good health. Specimen: CD4+ T cells from blood buffy coats. The CDR3 DNA sequence: TGTGCCAGCAGTTCCGGACAGGCGCAAAATTCACCCCTCCACTTT. It yields the protein CASSSGQAQNSPLHF.